This entry features one T cell receptor (beta chain) sequence. What it binds is not known. These data come from a study of vaccination effects on CD4 cells after COVID-19. After expansion with viral peptide pools in the ViraFEST assay, antigen-specific CD4+ T cells were sequenced. Isolation of CD4+ T cells took place after 10 days of culture. According to the study, vaccine recipients showed no prior SARS-CoV-2 infection and negative nucleocapsid antibodies. V was shortened by 0 bases and J by 3 bases, with 16 bases between the two germline ends. This CDR3 spans 17 amino acids. CDR1 and CDR2 from the germline V gene are SGHTS and YDEGEE. Using immunoSEQ multiplex PCR, the repertoire was profiled, and TCRdb retains in-frame clones only, with some absent. This table has around 55,000 clones, 55% to 75% appearing once.

This sequence originates from a human donor who received a COVID-19 vaccine. The chain is built from TRBV5-8 and TRBJ1-5; tentatively, D is TRBD1 (5 bases). Sequenced here: CD4+ T cells from PBMCs cultured with SARS-CoV-2 spike peptides, sampled before COVID-19 vaccination. Written as DNA, the CDR3 is TGTGCCAGCAGCTTGGGGTTTCGGGGACCACTCAATCAGCCCCAGCATTTT. Its protein product is CASSLGFRGPLNQPQHF.